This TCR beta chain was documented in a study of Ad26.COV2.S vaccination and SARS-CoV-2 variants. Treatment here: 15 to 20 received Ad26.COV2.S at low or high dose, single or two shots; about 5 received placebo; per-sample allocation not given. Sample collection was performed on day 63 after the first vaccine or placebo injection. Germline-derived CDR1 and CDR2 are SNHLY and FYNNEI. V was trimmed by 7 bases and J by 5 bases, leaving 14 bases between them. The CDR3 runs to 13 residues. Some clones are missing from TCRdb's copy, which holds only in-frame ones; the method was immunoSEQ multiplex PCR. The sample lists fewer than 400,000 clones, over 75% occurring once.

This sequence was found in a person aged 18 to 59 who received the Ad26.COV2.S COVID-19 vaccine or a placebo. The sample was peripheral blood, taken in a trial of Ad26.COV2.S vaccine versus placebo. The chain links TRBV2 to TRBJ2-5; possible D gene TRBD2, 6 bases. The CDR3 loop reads CASTGGTGETQYF. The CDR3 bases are TGTGCCAGCACGGGCGGGACTGGGGAGACCCAGTACTTC.